This T cell receptor beta chain originates from a study of blood T cell repertoires in COVID-19. About the study: From the United States, Italy and Spain came samples of acute and convalescent COVID-19. In each case, the material was cDNA or gDNA derived from T cells, B-cell-depleted T cells, or PBMCs.

Authors' analysis steps: Amplification of reference gene primers was used by the study to estimate nucleated cell counts. The data were produced by immunoSEQ multiplex PCR, yet TCRdb's version contains in-frame clones alone and is incomplete. V and J calls and clone size are copied from that table; D and trimming were computed from the DNA. This sample has fewer than 200,000 clones, with approximately 80% found just once. Germline loops: CDR1 MNHEY, CDR2 SVGAGI. The CDR3 runs 13 residues. The V and J ends lost 7 bases and 4 bases respectively, with 13 bases between them. The TCR was taken from a woman aged 80 or over with acute or convalescent COVID-19. V usage is TRBV6-5 and J usage is TRBJ1-1, with D uncertain. The sequenced sample was peripheral blood. The CDR3 here is CASTPGWGTEAFF. CDR3 in DNA: TGTGCCAGCACCCCGGGGTGGGGCACTGAAGCTTTCTTT.